This entry features one T cell receptor (beta chain) sequence. Its antigen is not known. Primers included in the PCR were 60 Vbeta and 13 Jbeta primers. The method was immunoSEQ multiplex PCR; TCRdb's version includes in-frame clones alone and lacks a portion of them. Among approximately 170,000 clones, roughly 80% were seen once, and the ten largest hold roughly 1.4%. Germline V gene data show CDR1 as MNHNS and CDR2 as SASEGT. The V segment lost 1 base and the J segment 6 bases; nucleotides outside the gene matches: 5. The CDR3 consists of 15 residues. The data belong to a study of cytomegalovirus exposure and HLA in healthy donors. Study at large: From HLA-typed donors, an early data release held tens of millions of unique TCRs. Study-level points and caveats: It was likely that a cluster of highly shared sequence variants was a sequencing artifact. Several of the most significant clusters were apparently associated with common viral pathogens in a later analysis.

The receptor was derived from a man between 45 and 60 years old in good health and CMV-seropositive. The material sequenced was PBMCs. The chain combines TRBV6-1 with TRBJ1-2, with 10 bases lining up with TRBD1. This CDR3 reads CASSEGGQGTDGYTF. The CDR3 nucleotides read TGTGCCAGCAGTGAAGGGGGACAGGGGACGGATGGCTACACCTTC.